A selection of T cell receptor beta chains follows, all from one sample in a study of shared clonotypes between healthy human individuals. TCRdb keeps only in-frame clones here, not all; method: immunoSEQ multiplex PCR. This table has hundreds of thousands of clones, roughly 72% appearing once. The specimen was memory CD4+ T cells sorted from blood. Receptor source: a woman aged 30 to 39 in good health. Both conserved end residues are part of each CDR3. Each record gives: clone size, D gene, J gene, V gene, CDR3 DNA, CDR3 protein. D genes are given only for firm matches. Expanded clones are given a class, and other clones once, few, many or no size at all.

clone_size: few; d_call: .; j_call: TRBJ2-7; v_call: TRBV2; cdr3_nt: TGTGCCAGCATTGATGGAAACTACGAGCAGTACTTC; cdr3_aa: CASIDGNYEQYF
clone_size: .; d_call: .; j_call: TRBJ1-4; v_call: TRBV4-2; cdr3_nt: TGTGCCAGCAGCCAAGCGGGGGCCAGGACAAATAATGAAAAACTGTTTTTT; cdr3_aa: CASSQAGARTNNEKLFF
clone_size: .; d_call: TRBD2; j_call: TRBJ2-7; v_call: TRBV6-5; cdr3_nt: TGTGCCAGCAGTTACGCGGCGGGAGCCTACGAGCAGTACTTC; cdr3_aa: CASSYAAGAYEQYF
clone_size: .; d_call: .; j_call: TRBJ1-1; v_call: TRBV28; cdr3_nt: TGTGCCAGCAGGCTATCGACAGGCATGAACACTGAAGCTTTCTTT; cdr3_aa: CASRLSTGMNTEAFF
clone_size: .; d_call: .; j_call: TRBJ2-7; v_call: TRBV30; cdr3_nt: TGTGCCTGGAGTGGGGGGGTGACAGGGCCCTACGAGCAGTACTTC; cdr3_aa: CAWSGGVTGPYEQYF
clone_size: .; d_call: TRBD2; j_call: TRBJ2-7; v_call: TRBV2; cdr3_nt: TGTGCCAGCAGTGGGGACTATTTCGCCGAGCAGTACTTC; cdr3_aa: CASSGDYFAEQYF
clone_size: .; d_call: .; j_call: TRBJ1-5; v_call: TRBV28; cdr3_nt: TGTGCCAGCAGTTTCCAGGGTCATCAGCCCCAGCATTTT; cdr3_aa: CASSFQGHQPQHF
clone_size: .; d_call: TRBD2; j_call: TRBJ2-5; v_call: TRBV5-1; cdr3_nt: TGCGCCAGCAGCTTGAGCGGGAGTCCAGAGACCCAGTACTTC; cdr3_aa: CASSLSGSPETQYF
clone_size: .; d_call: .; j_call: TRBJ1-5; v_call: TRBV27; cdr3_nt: TGTGCCAGCAGCCTGGGTTATAGCAATCAGCCCCAGCATTTT; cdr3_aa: CASSLGYSNQPQHF
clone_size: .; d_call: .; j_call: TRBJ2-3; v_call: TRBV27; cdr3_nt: TGTGCCAGCAGTTTTCGAGGGCACAGCGTTACGCAGTATTTT; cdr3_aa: CASSFRGHSVTQYF
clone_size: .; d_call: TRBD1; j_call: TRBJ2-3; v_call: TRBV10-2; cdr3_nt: TGCGCCAGCAGACTGGGACAGGGGGATACGCAGTATTTT; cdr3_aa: CASRLGQGDTQYF
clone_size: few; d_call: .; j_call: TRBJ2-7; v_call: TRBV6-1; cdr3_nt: TGTGCCAGCATGCGGACAGCGGCCTACGAGCAGTACTTC; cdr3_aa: CASMRTAAYEQYF
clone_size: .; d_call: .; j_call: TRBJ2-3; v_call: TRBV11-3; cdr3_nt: TGTGCCAGCAGCTTATCCGGGGCCGCCAGCACAGATACGCAGTATTTT; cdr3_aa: CASSLSGAASTDTQYF
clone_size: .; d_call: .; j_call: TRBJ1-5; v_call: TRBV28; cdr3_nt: TGTGCCAGCAGGTCAGACAGGCATAGCAATCAGCCCCAGCATTTT; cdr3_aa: CASRSDRHSNQPQHF
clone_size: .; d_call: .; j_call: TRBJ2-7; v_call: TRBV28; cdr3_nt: TGTGCCAGCCGGGGGACAGTCTACGAGCAGTACTTC; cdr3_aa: CASRGTVYEQYF
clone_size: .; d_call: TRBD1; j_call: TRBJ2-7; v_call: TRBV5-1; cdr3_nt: TGCGCCAGCAGCTTGGGGACAGGGGGTAAGCAGTACTTC; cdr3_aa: CASSLGTGGKQYF
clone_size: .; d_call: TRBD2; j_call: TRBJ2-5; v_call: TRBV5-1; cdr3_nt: TGCGCCAGCAGCATCACTAGCGGGAACTACCAAGAGACCCAGTACTTC; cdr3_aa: CASSITSGNYQETQYF
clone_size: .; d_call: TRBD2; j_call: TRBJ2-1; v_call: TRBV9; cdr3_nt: TGTGCCAGCAGCGCAAGGGGGACTAGCGGGAGTAGCTCCTACAATGAGCAGTTCTTC; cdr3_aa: CASSARGTSGSSSYNEQFF
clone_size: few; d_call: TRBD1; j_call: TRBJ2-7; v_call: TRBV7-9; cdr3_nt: TGTGCCAGCAGCTTGGGACAGCCGAGCTCCTACGAGCAGTACTTC; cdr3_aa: CASSLGQPSSYEQYF
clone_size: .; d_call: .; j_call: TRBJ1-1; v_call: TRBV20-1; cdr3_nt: TGCAGTGCTAGAATTGGGAAAGCTTTCTTT; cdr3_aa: CSARIGKAFF
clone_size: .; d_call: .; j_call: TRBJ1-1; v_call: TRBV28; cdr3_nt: TGTGCCAGCAGTGTAAACAGGGAGGAGACTGAAGCTTTCTTT; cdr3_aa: CASSVNREETEAFF
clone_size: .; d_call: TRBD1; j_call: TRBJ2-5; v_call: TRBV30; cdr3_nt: TGTGCCTGGAGTGCCGGGTCGTGGGGACAGCAAGAGACCCAGTACTTC; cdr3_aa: CAWSAGSWGQQETQYF